These 6 T cell receptor beta chains share one sample of origin, sequenced in a study of molecular identifiers for immune sequencing clone quantification. TCRdb re-called the PCR reads with MiXCR, one entry per CDR3 protein. The sample comprises roughly 320,000 distinct CDR3 sequences, roughly 23% of which are singletons, and over 0.7% rests with the top ten. The source material was naive CD8+ T cells from blood, with Jurkat cell RNA spiked in. Subset specified: FACS-sorted CD8+CD4-CCR7+CD45RA+ naive T cells. The source of these receptors is a human donor in good health. Some libraries in this study had Jurkat cell RNA spiked in.

This clonotype was seen a single time. One base away lies a much larger clone, so this may be a sequencing read error. The chain links TRBV5-3 to TRBJ2-3, with unresolved D. TRBV5-3 is sorted into the ORF group, with uncertain function. The CDR3 spans 12 residues. CDR3: CASSFASDTQYF. The CDR3 DNA is TGTGCCAGCAGCTTTGCGTCAGATACGCAGTATTTT.

The J gene is TRBJ2-3, the V gene TRBV11-2; TRBD2 might be the D (5 bases). Germline CDR1 is SGHAT and CDR2 is FQNNGV. This CDR3 is built from 16 residues. Trimming removed 0 bases at V and 6 bases at J, with 16 bases between. CDR3 in DNA: TGTGCCAGCAGCTTAGATCGAGGTCACACGGGGGATACGCAGTATTTT. It yields the protein CASSLDRGHTGDTQYF.

This clonotype has only one observation. Possible read error: a much larger clone is one base away. The chain uses TRBV5-6 and TRBJ2-3; TRBD2 agrees at 10 bases. The length of the CDR3 is 14 residues. Looked up from germline, CDR1 is SGHDT and CDR2 is YYEEEE. The CDR3 protein is CARSSGLAIGTQYF. CDR3 DNA: TGTGCCCGCAGCTCGGGACTAGCGATCGGGACGCAGTATTTT.

This clonotype was seen at least ten times. The CDR3 DNA is TGCGCCAGCAGCCAAGGACAGGGAGGGTTCTACGAGCAGTACTTC. Its protein is CASSQGQGGFYEQYF. The chain employs TRBV4-3 and TRBJ2-7, with D tentatively TRBD1 or TRBD2 (7 bases each). V lost 1 base, J lost 3 bases, and 13 bases lay in between. CDR3 length: 15 amino acids. Germline V gene sequence: CDR1 LGHNA, CDR2 YSLEER.

This clonotype was seen ten or more times. V gene TRBV6-6 combines with J gene TRBJ2-3, with 7 bases identical to TRBD2. The CDR3 length is 16 residues. From germline, CDR1 is MNHNY and CDR2 SVGAGI (reference sequence). Losses at the gene ends were 6 bases for V and 0 bases for J; bases not matched to a gene: 9. The CDR3 DNA follows: TGTGCCAGCAGCAATCTAGCGGAAACTAGCACAGATACGCAGTATTTT. It yields the protein CASSNLAETSTDTQYF.

This clonotype showed up just a few times. The chain employs TRBV20-1 and TRBJ2-3; 9 bases fit TRBD2. V trimming: 5 bases; J trimming: 0 bases; junction bases outside the gene matches: 6. CDR3 length: 15 amino acids. The V gene's germline CDR1 is DFQATT and CDR2 SNEGSKA (reference sequence). The DNA for the CDR3 is TGCAGTGCTTTAGCGGGAGAGGAAAGCACAGATACGCAGTATTTT. It yields the protein CSALAGEESTDTQYF.